This T cell receptor beta chain was observed in a study of CD8 T cells in Susac syndrome. RNA, at about 0.45 to 1 ug, was reverse transcribed with random hexamers. The immunoSEQ assay covered 54 Vbeta and 13 Jbeta segments for CDR3. TCRdb redid the calling of the immunoSEQ multiplex PCR reads with MiXCR, one entry per CDR3 protein. The table includes about 430,000 distinct CDR3 sequences, around 85% detected once. The length of the CDR3 is 15 residues. J gave up 3 bases and V 4 bases, and 5 bases lay outside the gene matches. Per germline, CDR1 SGHDN and CDR2 FVKESK. Sequencing of TCR beta was undertaken in CD8+ and CD4+ T cells derived from blood.

Material for sequencing was CD8+ T cells from PBMCs. This sequence was found in a human donor with multiple sclerosis. This chain links TRBV14 with TRBJ1-2; TRBD1 matches 10 bases. The CDR3, as DNA: TGTGCCAGCAGCCCTCCCGGACAGGGGGACTATGGCTACACCTTC. Residues: CASSPPGQGDYGYTF.